The 7 T cell receptor beta chains reported below all come from one sample, sequenced in a study of blood T cell repertoires in COVID-19. Method: immunoSEQ multiplex PCR; TCRdb's copy keeps in-frame clones and lacks some. The table lists 100,000 to 150,000 clones, around 80% of them singletons. The sample was peripheral blood. The receptors were gathered from a man aged 30 to 45 with COVID-19, enrolled during active disease.

The V call is TRBV29-1, the J call TRBJ2-7; 11 nucleotides match TRBD1. Germline CDR1 is SQVTM and CDR2 is ANQGSEA. This CDR3 is built from 13 residues. Trimming removed 6 bases from V and 5 bases from J; junction bases left unmatched: 6. The CDR3 reads CSVWDRGFHEQYF. CDR3 DNA sequence: TGCAGCGTGTGGGACAGGGGGTTCCACGAGCAGTACTTC.

The chain employs TRBV7-8 and TRBJ1-6; unclear D gene. The V and J ends lost 5 bases and 7 bases respectively, with 6 bases between them. This CDR3 has 12 amino acids. Germline CDR1 SGHVS, CDR2 FQNEAQ. The CDR3 region is CASSPRNSPLHF. The CDR3 DNA follows: TGTGCCAGCAGCCCTAGGAATTCACCCCTCCACTTT. Looking up the rest from reference TRBV7-8 and TRBJ1-6 gives the full variable domain: GAGVSQSPRYKVAKRGQDVALRCDPISGHVSLFWYQQALGQGPEFLTYFQNEAQLDKSGLPSDRFFAERPEGSVSTLKIQRTQQEDSAVYLCASSPRNSPLHFGNGTRLTVT.

This clone was counted once. The chain combines TRBV15 with TRBJ1-5; TRBD1 matches at 7 bases. Germline V lookup: CDR1 LNHNV, CDR2 YYDKDF (reference sequence). This CDR3 is 15 amino acids long. With 3 bases clipped from V and 3 bases from J, the junction kept 5 bases outside the gene matches. The CDR3 DNA reads as TGTGCCACCAGCAGCCTTGACAGGGACAATCAGCCCCAGCATTTT. Encoded protein: CATSSLDRDNQPQHF.

The chain links TRBV28 to TRBJ2-6; the D is unclear. From germline, CDR1 is MDHEN and CDR2 SYDVKM. The CDR3 is 16 residues long. The V end was cut by 8 bases, the J end by 1 base, with 15 bases between. In DNA, the CDR3 is TGTGCCAGCTCCCCCGGTTCACCTTCTGGGGCCAACGTCCTGACTTTC. It translates to CASSPGSPSGANVLTF.

This clone was observed once. The rearrangement uses TRBV5-6 and TRBJ1-5; a possible D gene is TRBD1 (5 bases). Germline loops: CDR1 SGHDT, CDR2 YYEEEE. The CDR3 runs to 15 residues. V gave up 1 base and J gave up 2 bases, with 10 bases separating them. CDR3 in amino acids: CASSLWGFGNQPQHF. The CDR3 nucleotides are TGTGCCAGCAGCTTGTGGGGCTTTGGCAATCAGCCCCAGCATTTT. Complete variable domain (other parts from reference TRBV5-6 and TRBJ1-5): DAGVTQSPTHLIKTRGQQVTLRCSPKSGHDTVSWYQQALGQGPQFIFQYYEEEERQRGNFPDRFSGHQFPNYSSELNVNALLLGDSALYLCASSLWGFGNQPQHFGDGTRLSIL.

This clone was detected a few times. The J gene is TRBJ1-1, the V gene TRBV11-2, with no clear D. Germline CDR1 reads SGHAT; CDR2 reads FQNNGV. Trimming stripped 1 base from V and 1 base from J, with 10 bases between. The CDR3 runs 15 residues. The CDR3 here is CASSLGGYWNTEAFF. The DNA of the CDR3 is TGTGCCAGCAGCTTAGGAGGTTACTGGAACACTGAAGCTTTCTTT.

The V and J genes are TRBV14 and TRBJ2-5, with TRBD2 identical over 10 bases. Germline CDR1 is SGHDN and CDR2 is FVKESK. Trimming cost V 4 bases and J 2 bases; bases outside gene matches: 10. CDR3 length: 17 residues. The CDR3 sequence is CASSLAGGHEFQETQYF. The DNA for the CDR3 is TGTGCCAGCAGCCTAGCGGGAGGCCACGAGTTTCAAGAGACCCAGTACTTC.